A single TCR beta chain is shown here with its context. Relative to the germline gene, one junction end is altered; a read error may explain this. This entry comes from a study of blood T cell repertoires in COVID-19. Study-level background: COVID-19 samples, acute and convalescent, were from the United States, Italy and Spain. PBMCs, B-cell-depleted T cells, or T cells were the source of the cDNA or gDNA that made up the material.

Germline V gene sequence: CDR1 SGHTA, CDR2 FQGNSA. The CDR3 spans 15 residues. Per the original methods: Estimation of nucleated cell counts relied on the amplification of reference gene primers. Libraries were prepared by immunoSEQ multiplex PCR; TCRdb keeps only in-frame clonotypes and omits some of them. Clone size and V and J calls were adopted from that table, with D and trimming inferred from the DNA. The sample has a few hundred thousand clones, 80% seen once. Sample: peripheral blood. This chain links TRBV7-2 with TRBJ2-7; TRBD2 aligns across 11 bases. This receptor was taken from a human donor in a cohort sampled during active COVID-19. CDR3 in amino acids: CASSVAGTSGYEQYF. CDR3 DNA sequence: TGTGCCAGCAGCGTAGCCGGGACTAGCGGATACGAGCAGTACTTC.